Below are 26 T cell receptor beta chains sequenced from a single sample in a study of regulatory T cells in long-lasting Graves disease. Stated time point: newly diagnosed GD, antithyroid drugs for less than 3 months. There was RNA extracted from PBMCs, and the TCR library was made from it. Libraries of TCR beta came from iRepertoire HTBI primers plus Arm-PCR of CDR3 regions. TCRdb used MiXCR to reprocess the multiplex PCR reads, holding one entry per CDR3 protein. The sample records a few hundred thousand distinct CDR3 sequences, around 17% being singletons. These data were also filed under a second study, of T cells in Graves' hyperthyroidism and ophthalmopathy.

This specimen was peripheral blood mononuclear cells (PBMCs), taken at new diagnosis, from a patient treated with antithyroid drugs. These receptors came from a woman between 18 and 30 years old with Graves disease.

This clonotype was recorded at least ten times. The chain joins TRBV24-1 to TRBJ2-7; possibly TRBD1 or TRBD2 for D (6 bases each). The germline V gene encodes CDR1 KGHDR and CDR2 SFDVKD. The V gene lost 8 bases and the J gene lost 1 base, with 20 bases spanning the gap. CDR3 length equals 16 residues. CDR3 residues: CATKFTGRDSSYEQYF. Written as DNA, the CDR3 is TGTGCCACCAAATTCACAGGGCGGGACTCATCCTACGAGCAGTACTTC.

This clonotype was recorded at least ten times. The V call is TRBV7-2, the J call TRBJ2-1; the D is unclear. Germline V CDR1 and CDR2: SGHTA, FQGNSA. This CDR3 has 13 amino acids. Trimming shortened V by 3 bases and J by 8 bases, and 11 bases separated the two germline ends. The CDR3 is CASSFPPTDEQFF. The DNA for the CDR3 is TGTGCCAGCAGCTTTCCCCCGACGGATGAGCAGTTCTTC.

This clonotype was counted many times. This sequence joins TRBV28 and TRBJ2-7; 13 bases line up with TRBD2. CDR1 and CDR2 (germline): MDHEN, SYDVKM. The junction had 3 bases not matched to a gene; V was cut back by 6 bases and J by 4 bases. This CDR3 spans 14 amino acids. CDR3: CASRETSGRYEQYF. DNA for the CDR3: TGTGCCAGCAGGGAGACTAGCGGGAGGTACGAGCAGTACTTC.

This clonotype has only a few counts. The chain carries TRBV9 and TRBJ2-2; 7 nucleotides agree with TRBD1. The CDR3 covers 17 residues. Germline V lookup: CDR1 SGDLS, CDR2 YYNGEE. J lost 0 bases, V lost 0 bases, and 5 bases had no gene match. CDR3 nucleotides: TGTGCCAGCAGCGTAGCCCTGGGACAGACGAACACCGGGGAGCTGTTTTTT. Translation gives CASSVALGQTNTGELFF.

The chain combines TRBV20-1 with TRBJ2-1, with D possibly matching TRBD2 (5 bases). Trimming took 2 bases from V and 2 from J, leaving 7 bases between them. The CDR3 is 13 amino acids. Germline CDR1 and CDR2: DFQATT and SNEGSKA (reference sequence). This CDR3 reads CSARRTAYNEQFF. Here the CDR3 DNA reads TGCAGTGCTAGAAGGACTGCCTACAATGAGCAGTTCTTC.

This chain uses TRBV28 with TRBJ1-2; the D gene is possibly TRBD1 (5 bases). The length of the CDR3 is 15 residues. Germline CDR1 MDHEN, CDR2 SYDVKM. The V gene lost 5 bases and the J gene lost 4 bases, with 17 bases spanning the gap. The CDR3 DNA is TGTGCCAGCAGTACCTACGGGGGAGGCTCCTATGGCTACACCTTC. This translates into CASSTYGGGSYGYTF.

The chain combines TRBV2 with TRBJ2-7, with 12 bases that match TRBD2. V was pared by 5 bases and J by 9 bases, with 5 bases of the junction left unmatched. There are 13 residues in the CDR3. Per germline, CDR1 SNHLY and CDR2 FYNNEI. DNA of the CDR3: TGTGCCAGCAGTACTAGCGGGAGGTGGTGGCAGTACTTC. Translated: CASSTSGRWWQYF.

This clonotype was seen many times. The chain joins TRBV3-1 to TRBJ2-1; TRBD2 might be the D (5 bases). This CDR3 has 14 amino acids. The germline CDR1 and CDR2 sequences are LGHDT and YNNKEL (reference sequence). V dropped 1 base and J dropped 4 bases, with 8 bases sitting between them. This CDR3 is CASSQAGKYNEQFF. In DNA form, the CDR3 reads TGTGCCAGCAGCCAAGCGGGAAAGTACAATGAGCAGTTCTTC.

In this sample, this clonotype turned up many times. V is TRBV6-1 and J is TRBJ1-1, with D maybe TRBD1 (5 bases). The germline gives CDR1 MNHNS, CDR2 SASEGT. The V gene lost 1 base and the J gene lost 4 bases, with 7 bases spanning the gap. The CDR3 spans 13 residues. The DNA for the CDR3 is TGTGCCAGCAGTGAAGGGGGGATCACTGAAGCTTTCTTT. Protein: CASSEGGITEAFF.

This chain uses TRBV7-2 with TRBJ2-2, with 7 bases aligning to TRBD1. In germline, CDR1 is SGHTA, CDR2 FQGNSA. The length of the CDR3 is 14 residues. With V trimmed by 5 bases and J by 7 bases, 7 bases remained unmatched. The CDR3 is CASSRQGIFGELFF. As DNA, the CDR3 is TGTGCCAGCAGCCGACAGGGAATTTTCGGGGAGCTGTTTTTT.

This clonotype has a count of ten or more. The chain recombines TRBV7-8 with TRBJ1-6, with D tentatively TRBD1 (5 bases). Trimming took off 1 base at V and 9 bases at J, with 7 bases between the two ends. Germline CDR1 reads SGHVS; CDR2 reads FQNEAQ. There are 13 residues in the CDR3. CDR3 region: CASSLDQGSPLHF. CDR3 DNA: TGTGCCAGCAGCTTAGACCAGGGTTCACCCCTCCACTTT.

This chain uses TRBV7-9 with TRBJ2-2; TRBD1 or TRBD2 may be the D gene (5 bases each). The germline CDR1 and CDR2 sequences are SEHNR and FQNEAQ (reference sequence). V lost 7 bases to trimming and J lost 0 bases, with 21 bases between them. The CDR3 consists of 18 residues. The CDR3 DNA follows: TGTGCCAGCACCACCAGGCCCCTCGGGGCCGCGAACACCGGGGAGCTGTTTTTT. This sequence encodes CASTTRPLGAANTGELFF.

This clonotype was recorded a few times. The CDR3 sequence is CASKDPRDLAHYGYTF. CDR3 bases: TGTGCCAGCAAGGACCCCCGGGACCTGGCACACTATGGCTACACCTTC. J is TRBJ1-2 and V is TRBV2; D perhaps matches TRBD1 (5 bases). V shed 7 bases and J shed 3 bases, with 21 bases lying between them. The length of the CDR3 is 16 residues. The V gene's germline CDR1 is SNHLY and CDR2 FYNNEI.

This clonotype was observed many times. The chain combines TRBV2 with TRBJ2-2; 8 bases match TRBD2. V trimming: 6 bases; J trimming: 4 bases; junction bases outside the gene matches: 10. This CDR3 has 16 residues. Germline V lookup: CDR1 SNHLY, CDR2 FYNNEI. CDR3 in DNA: TGTGCCAGCAGGCCCAGGGGTAGCGGGGTCACCGGGGAGCTGTTTTTT. Protein sequence: CASRPRGSGVTGELFF.

Many counts were recorded for this clonotype. A much larger clone lies a single base off, so this may be a read error. The final CDR3 position lacks the conserved phenylalanine or tryptophan, pointing to a likely read error. The chain combines TRBV18 with TRBJ1-1; D is undetermined. Trimming shortened V by 3 bases and J by 3 bases, and 8 bases separated the two germline ends. Per germline, CDR1 KGHSH and CDR2 LQKENI. There are 13 residues in the CDR3. In DNA form, the CDR3 reads TGTGCCAGCTCACCCGGTGGGGACACTGAAGCTTTCCTT. It encodes CASSPGGDTEAFL.

This rearrangement joins TRBV7-3 to TRBJ2-1, with D perhaps given as TRBD1 or TRBD2 (5 bases each). The CDR3 length is 16 residues. Trimming left V 1 base short and J 8 bases short, with 18 bases between. Germline V gene data show CDR1 as SGHTA and CDR2 as FQGTGA. The CDR3 loop reads CASSLNRDARYDEQFF. CDR3 sequence (DNA): TGTGCCAGCAGCTTAAACCGGGACGCCAGATACGATGAGCAGTTCTTC.

This clonotype was picked up many times. V and J are TRBV28 and TRBJ1-5, with D uncertain. Trimming took off 4 bases at V and 0 bases at J, with 16 bases between the two ends. The CDR3 is 17 amino acids. CDR1 is MDHEN and CDR2 is SYDVKM in the germline V gene. CDR3 DNA sequence: TGTGCCAGCAGTTCGAAGAATGAGGCCTATAGCAATCAGCCCCAGCATTTT. The encoded protein is CASSSKNEAYSNQPQHF.

The CDR3 region is CAWGGGELFF. The CDR3 nucleotides are TGTGCCTGGGGGGGCGGGGAGCTGTTTTTT. This chain joins TRBV30 and TRBJ2-2, with D perhaps assigned TRBD1 or TRBD2 (5 bases each). V dropped 5 bases and J dropped 7 bases, with 5 bases sitting between them. The CDR3 contains 10 residues. Germline V gene data show CDR1 as GTSNPN and CDR2 as SVGIG (reference sequence).

The chain is built from TRBV11-2 and TRBJ2-1, with 14 nucleotides matching TRBD2. In germline, CDR1 is SGHAT, CDR2 FQNNGV. The V and J ends lost 1 base and 8 bases, in that order; junction bases with no gene match: 10. This CDR3 is 18 amino acids long. The CDR3: CASSLGDRLAGGPDEQFF. The CDR3 DNA reads TGTGCCAGCAGCTTAGGAGACCGACTAGCGGGAGGGCCTGATGAGCAGTTCTTC.

This clonotype was recorded at least ten times. The chain employs TRBV7-3 and TRBJ2-1; D gene unclear. Germline V gene lookup returns CDR1 SGHTA and CDR2 FQGTGA. Between the trimmed V and J ends, which lost 4 bases and 9 bases, there was a span of 13 bases. CDR3 length: 13 residues. CDR3 region: CASSSGPFTEQFF. DNA of the CDR3: TGTGCCAGCAGCTCTGGTCCCTTCACTGAGCAGTTCTTC.

The CDR3 DNA is TGCGCCAGCAGCCCTTCCCGGGACGATAGGCCCCAGCATTTT. Protein: CASSPSRDDRPQHF. The V gene is TRBV4-3, the J gene TRBJ1-5; weak D call: TRBD1 (5 bases). Between the trimmed V and J ends, which lost 4 bases and 9 bases, there was a span of 16 bases. Germline V CDR1 and CDR2: LGHNA, YSLEER. CDR3 length: 14 residues.

This clonotype was seen at least ten times. The chain carries TRBV6-1 and TRBJ1-5; a possible D gene is TRBD1 (5 bases). The length of the CDR3 is 14 residues. Germline CDR1 is MNHNS and CDR2 is SASEGT. The ends were cut back, 6 bases at V and 6 bases at J, with 15 bases in the middle. CDR3 sequence (DNA): TGTGCCAGCAGCTCACTCTTTAGGGGTCAGCCCCAGCATTTT. This gives the protein CASSSLFRGQPQHF.

This clonotype turned up a few times. The V and J genes are TRBV7-8 and TRBJ1-1; no reliable D call. In germline, CDR1 is SGHVS, CDR2 FQNEAQ. CDR3 length: 14 amino acids. V was pared by 3 bases and J by 5 bases, with 13 bases between. CDR3 in amino acids: CASSFMSLQTEAFF. CDR3 nucleotide sequence: TGTGCCAGCAGCTTTATGAGTCTACAAACTGAAGCTTTCTTT.

This clonotype was recorded a few times. The V and J genes are TRBV7-9 and TRBJ2-7; D not certain. This CDR3 has 12 residues. Trimming took 3 bases from V and 2 from J, leaving 5 bases between them. Per the germline V gene, CDR1 is SEHNR and CDR2 is FQNEAQ (reference sequence). CDR3 DNA sequence: TGTGCCAGCAGCTTTGTTCCCTACGAGCAGTACTTC. Residues: CASSFVPYEQYF.

The chain links TRBV30 to TRBJ2-1, with TRBD2 matching 7 bases. Germline CDR1 GTSNPN, CDR2 SVGIG (reference sequence). Trimming took 3 bases from V and 5 from J; bases not matched to a gene: 7. This CDR3 region has 14 residues. In DNA form, the CDR3 reads TGTGCCTGGAGGCCAGCGGGACTCAACAATGAGCAGTTCTTC. Protein product: CAWRPAGLNNEQFF.

The V call is TRBV6-1, the J call TRBJ2-7; 7 nucleotides line up with TRBD1. V was pared by 4 bases and J by 3 bases, with 3 bases of the junction left unmatched. Germline V gene data show CDR1 as MNHNS and CDR2 as SASEGT. This CDR3 is 13 amino acids long. The CDR3 sequence is CASSARQGYEQYF. The CDR3 nucleotides are TGTGCCAGCAGTGCCCGACAGGGCTACGAGCAGTACTTC.